This TCR beta chain came from a study of OX40 agonist ivuxolimab in advanced cancers. Background on the study: The study treated patients with ivuxolimab, an agonistic anti-OX40 (CD134) antibody. Age averaged around 60 years (range about 20 to 80), and around 78% were male. Hepatocellular carcinoma, melanoma, renal cell or head and neck cancer occurred in dose-escalation patients.

On this clone itself: Its antigen is undetermined.

Notes on the study in general: The study found among the lowest clonal expansion in partial responders at 0.1-3.0 mg/kg.

The CDR3 extends over 14 amino acids. Trimming removed 5 bases at V and 0 bases at J, with 10 bases between. Germline V gene lookup returns CDR1 SGHVS and CDR2 FQNEAQ. Clones were read by immunoSEQ multiplex PCR, and TCRdb kept only the in-frame ones, dropping some. The table lists about 41,000 clones, around 87% of them singletons. The sequence came from an adult with an advanced solid tumor such as melanoma, head and neck, liver or kidney cancer. The genes are TRBV7-8 and TRBJ1-1; D is unresolved. Sequencing used CD4+ or CD8+ T cells sorted from blood, obtained in a trial of the OX40 agonist ivuxolimab. The CDR3 DNA is TGTGCCAGCAGCGTGGACGGTATGAACACTGAAGCTTTCTTT. Translating it yields CASSVDGMNTEAFF.